This T cell receptor beta chain was documented in a study of response to subunit inactivated influenza vaccine listed by TCRdb under 2018. Study-level background: Deep quantitative profiling of the T cell receptor repertoire was used in the study to follow responses to a trivalent subunit inactivated influenza vaccine. The investigation overall reported the following: The authors suggested that each seasonal influenza vaccination may recruit only a limited number of new T cells.

Looking up the germline V gene yields CDR1 LGHNA and CDR2 YNFKEQ. From the cysteine through the phenylalanine, the CDR3 covers 15 amino acids. Only the CDR3 DNA is retained, 45 bases long and in frame from the first base. V is cut by 0 bases and J by 5 bases, and the space between the germline ends is 11 bases. Ten or more counts support this clonotype. There is no known antigen for this receptor. No much larger clone is present one base from it, and per-base qualities are unavailable. Library construction relied on RT-PCR. Sequencing relied on an Illumina HiSeq 2500. The public reads were run again by TCRdb, first through fastp at Q25 and then through MiXCR, and only productive beta chains were kept. Every distinct CDR3 protein forms one entry, paired with its most common genes and DNA. For this sample there are roughly 650,000 distinct CDR3 sequences; approximately 14% appear just once. 6.5% to 8% of the sample is in the top ten clones.

The chain joins TRBV4-2 to TRBJ2-1; the D gene is not confidently resolved. The source of this sequence is a man aged 45-60 years who received an inactivated influenza vaccine. Donor details come from another sample of the same person, matched by shared clones. The input for sequencing was PBMCs from blood, taken less than 15 days before vaccination. The CDR3 reads CASSQERQRNNEQFF. Read as DNA, the sequence is TGTGCCAGCAGCCAAGAGAGGCAGAGGAACAATGAGCAGTTCTTC.